The clone carrying this TCR beta chain was observed many times. Its antigen is undetermined. The data stem from a study of T-cell reconstitution after alpha-beta-depleted transplantation in children. Study-level points and caveats: Newly generated T cells supplied most T-cell counts and diversity one year post-transplant.

V was shortened by 3 bases and J by 0 bases, with 14 bases between the two germline ends. Germline V gene lookup returns CDR1 LGHDT and CDR2 YNNKEL (reference sequence). CDR3 length: 16 amino acids. Unique molecular identifiers were incorporated during preparation of the TCRbeta library. TCRdb used MiXCR to reprocess the PCR reads, holding one entry per CDR3 protein. Of about 160,000 distinct CDR3 sequences detected, 11% appear once; the ten largest clones hold about 13%. The receptor was derived from a boy aged 2 to 10 with acute myeloid leukemia, due to receive a stem cell transplant. This chain links TRBV3-1 with TRBJ1-1; D perhaps matches TRBD1 (5 bases). The source material was PBMCs, sampled before TCRalphabeta/CD19-depleted stem cell transplant. In nucleotides, the CDR3 is TGTGCCAGCAGCCACCGATTAGGGGAAATGAACACTGAAGCTTTCTTT. This translates into CASSHRLGEMNTEAFF.